The next 16 T cell receptor beta chains were all read from a single sample in a study of CXCR3-negative and CXCR3-positive naive CD8 T cells. Study results and limitations: CXCR3-positive naive cells had more hydrophobic TRB CDR3s than CXCR3-negative naive cells.

With UMI labels, 5' RACE was used to prepare the TRB cDNA libraries. TCRdb re-called the 5' RACE reads; one entry per CDR3 protein, DNA not given. Its table lists about 110,000 distinct CDR3 sequences. These receptors have no known antigen. The specimen was naive CXCR3+ CD8+ T cells from blood. Sample subset: CD45RO-CCR7+CD27+CD95- naive CD8+ T cells expressing CXCR3 (TNR3+). The receptors derive from a human donor in good health. Some clones in this sample may be carry-over from other donors' samples.

The chain employs TRBV7-9 and TRBJ2-1; TCRdb calls TRBD2, which cannot be checked without DNA. Germline assignment: CDR1 SEHNR and CDR2 FQNEAQ (reference sequence). This CDR3 spans 13 amino acids. Here the CDR3 reads CASSSTVSHEQFF. Variable domain in full (rest from reference TRBV7-9 and TRBJ2-1): DTGVSQNPRHKITKRGQNVTFRCDPISEHNRLYWYRQTLGQGPEFLTYFQNEAQLEKSRLLSDRFSAERPKGSFSTLEIQRTEQGDSAMYLCASSSTVSHEQFFGPGTRLTVL.

The chain employs TRBV27 and TRBJ2-7. From germline, CDR1 is MNHEY and CDR2 SMNVEV (reference sequence). This CDR3 is 12 amino acids long. CDR3 amino acids: CASSWVGNEQYF.

The chain carries TRBV13 and TRBJ2-1; TCRdb's D gene call, TRBD2, goes unchecked for lack of DNA. This CDR3 comprises 16 residues. Germline assignment: CDR1 PRHDT and CDR2 FYEKMQ (reference sequence). This CDR3 reads CASSLRLAGGPSEQFF.

V usage is TRBV12-2 and J usage is TRBJ2-7; the TCRdb call, TRBD1, lacks DNA for checking. TRBV12-2 is shown as a pseudogene. The CDR3 consists of 19 residues. The CDR3 here is CASRLSGPRGGETFYEQYF.

This sequence joins TRBV7-9 and TRBJ2-3; without DNA, the TCRdb call of TRBD1 cannot be checked. The CDR3 covers 15 residues. Germline assignment: CDR1 SEHNR and CDR2 FQNEAQ (reference sequence). The chain's CDR3 is CASSLFGGGTDTQYF.

The J gene is TRBJ2-5, the V gene TRBV29-1. Germline assignment: CDR1 SQVTM and CDR2 ANQGSEA. This CDR3 region has 15 residues. Here the CDR3 reads CSAALETLSEETQYF.

V is TRBV28 and J is TRBJ2-3. This CDR3 region has 14 residues. Germline V lookup: CDR1 MDHEN, CDR2 SYDVKM. The CDR3 here is CASSLPDSSDTQYF.

Here the CDR3 reads CASSSRTGEEKLFF. The rearrangement joins TRBV7-6 to TRBJ1-4; TCRdb reports TRBD1, a call that lacks DNA to check it against. The length of the CDR3 is 14 residues. CDR1 is SGHVS, CDR2 FNYEAQ, per germline.

This chain joins TRBV25-1 and TRBJ2-5; TCRdb's D call, TRBD2, is unchecked because there is no DNA. The CDR3 has 17 amino acids. Germline CDR1 and CDR2: MGHDK and SYGVNS. The CDR3 sequence: CASSDPVSTGEGGTQYF.

This sequence joins TRBV7-9 and TRBJ1-1. CDR1 and CDR2 (germline): SEHNR, FQNEAQ (reference sequence). The length of the CDR3 is 11 residues. The CDR3 sequence is CASSFSGEAFF.

The V gene is TRBV7-9, the J gene TRBJ1-5; without DNA, the TCRdb call of TRBD1 cannot be checked. Germline V CDR1 and CDR2: SEHNR, FQNEAQ (reference sequence). This CDR3 comprises 15 residues. CDR3: CASSLAGGGRRPQHF.

This rearrangement joins TRBV14 to TRBJ2-1; no DNA is available, so the TRBD2 call from TCRdb remains unchecked. Germline lookup yields CDR1 SGHDN and CDR2 FVKESK. The CDR3 length is 14 residues. The CDR3: CASSRTSAWNEQFF. Drawing the rest from reference TRBV14 and TRBJ2-1, the complete variable domain is EAGVTQFPSHSVIEKGQTVTLRCDPISGHDNLYWYRRVMGKEIKFLLHFVKESKQDESGMPNNRFLAERTGGTYSTLKVQPAELEDSGVYFCASSRTSAWNEQFFGPGTRLTVL.

The V call is TRBV20-1, the J call TRBJ2-7; TCRdb proposes TRBD2, but this gene call is untestable without DNA. There are 14 residues in the CDR3. CDR1 DFQATT and CDR2 SNEGSKA come from the germline V gene (reference sequence). The CDR3 is CSARAAGGPYEQYF.

This chain links TRBV28 with TRBJ1-2. The CDR3 spans 13 residues. Germline assignment: CDR1 MDHEN and CDR2 SYDVKM. This chain's CDR3 is CASSLLRTYGYTF.

The chain employs TRBV29-1 and TRBJ1-2. CDR3 length: 14 residues. Germline CDR1 SQVTM, CDR2 ANQGSEA. The CDR3 protein is CSVEEDRSSYGYTF.

The CDR3 sequence: CASRGPSSGANVLTF. The chain uses TRBV28 and TRBJ2-6; TCRdb selects TRBD1, and the lack of DNA leaves this call unchecked. CDR1 is MDHEN, CDR2 SYDVKM, per germline. The CDR3 spans 15 residues.